The clone carrying this T cell receptor beta chain was detected many times. Its antigen is as yet unknown. With iRepertoire HTBI primers and Arm-PCR of CDR3 regions, TCR beta libraries were built. Per the original data handling: Identification of gene segments yielded some 62 TRBV and 12 to 15 TRBJ across samples. Each CDR3 protein gets one entry after TCRdb re-called the multiplex PCR reads with MiXCR. These V and J calls rely on TCRdb rather than the paper's analysis. The profile shows some 250,000 distinct CDR3 sequences, 20% to 25% of them singletons. These data are taken from a study of regulatory T cells in long-lasting Graves disease. Study in general: Those Graves' patients who were newly diagnosed had been on antithyroid drugs under 3 months. Whole-study findings and limits: Persistent Graves' patients possessed reduced TCR diversity relative to recently diagnosed ones.

Time point in this sample: newly diagnosed GD, antithyroid drugs for less than 3 months. PBMCs provided the RNA from which the TCR library was made. Sequencing was performed on peripheral blood mononuclear cells (PBMCs), taken at new diagnosis, from a patient treated with antithyroid drugs. The sequence derives from a female donor with Graves disease.

CDR3 in amino acids: CSARTSVGPGTDTQYF. CDR3 sequence (DNA): TGCAGTGCTCGGACTAGCGTCGGACCGGGCACAGATACGCAGTATTTT. The V call is TRBV20-1, the J call TRBJ2-3; 9 bases agree with TRBD2. The V and J ends lost 5 bases and 1 base, in that order; junction bases with no gene match: 10. Looked up from germline, CDR1 is DFQATT and CDR2 is SNEGSKA (reference sequence). There are 16 residues in the CDR3.